The clone carrying this TCR beta chain was detected once. These data originate in a study of blood T cell repertoires in COVID-19. The wider study: COVID-19 samples from acute and convalescent phases originated in the United States, Italy and Spain.

V lost 0 bases, J lost 2 bases, and 13 bases lay in between. The germline V gene encodes CDR1 MNHEY and CDR2 SVGAGI. The CDR3 loop spans 16 amino acids. Across about two dozen US areas, participants ranged in age from about 18 to 100 years. Data came from immunoSEQ multiplex PCR; TCRdb stores just in-frame clones and leaves some out. The table lists 300,000 to 400,000 clones, approximately 88% of them singletons, with approximately 1% in the top ten. The chain links TRBV6-5 to TRBJ1-2, with TRBD1 as a possible D gene (5 bases). Sequencing was done on a sample of PBMCs or T cells enriched from blood (not recorded which). The TCR sequence derives from a woman aged 25 to 39 with acute COVID-19. CDR3 DNA sequence: TGTGCCAGCAGTTACTCGAATGGGGGAGGGAACTATGGCTACACCTTC. Translation gives CASSYSNGGGNYGYTF.